This entry features one T cell receptor beta chain sequence. CDR1 MGHRA and CDR2 YSYEKL come from the germline V gene. The CDR3 length is 13 residues. The V end lost 4 bases, the J end lost 8 bases, and 14 bases lay between the germline ends. This specimen comes from a study of STAT5B mutations in CD4+ large granular lymphocyte leukemia. Generated by immunoSEQ multiplex PCR, the TCRdb table keeps only in-frame clones and is missing some. The data contain more than 30,000 clones, 69% of them singletons. This sequence joins TRBV4-1 and TRBJ1-2; a weak D match, TRBD1 (6 bases). This TCR was recovered from a human donor in good health. The sequencing input was CD4+ T cells from blood buffy coats. CDR3 coding DNA: TGCGCCAGCAGCCCCCGAATCGACAGGGGCTACACCTTC. This gives the protein CASSPRIDRGYTF.